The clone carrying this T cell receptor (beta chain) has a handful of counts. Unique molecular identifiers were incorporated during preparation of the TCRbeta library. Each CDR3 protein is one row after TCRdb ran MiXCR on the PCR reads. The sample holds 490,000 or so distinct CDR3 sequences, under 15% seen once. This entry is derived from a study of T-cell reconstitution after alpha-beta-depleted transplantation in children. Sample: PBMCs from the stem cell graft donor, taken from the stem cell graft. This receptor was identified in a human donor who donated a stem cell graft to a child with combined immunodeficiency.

For the CDR3, the DNA is TGTGCCAGTAGTTGGTCGCTAGCGGGCTACACCGGGGAGCTGTTTTTT. Protein product: CASSWSLAGYTGELFF. The chain couples TRBV19 to TRBJ2-2; TRBD2 aligns across 8 bases. The CDR3 covers 16 residues. After removal of 5 bases from V and 3 bases from J, the junction contained 8 bases not matched to a gene. CDR1 and CDR2 from the germline V gene are LNHDA and SQIVND (reference sequence). The variable domain in full, with the rest retrieved from reference TRBV19 and TRBJ2-2, is DGGITQSPKYLFRKEGQNVTLSCEQNLNHDAMYWYRQDPGQGLRLIYYSQIVNDFQKGDIAEGYSVSREKKESFPLTVTSAQKNPTAFYLCASSWSLAGYTGELFFGEGSRLTVL.